Presented here are 18 T cell receptor beta chains from one specimen sequenced in a study of blood T cell dynamics during melanoma immunotherapy. The data were produced by immunoSEQ multiplex PCR, yet TCRdb's version contains in-frame clones alone and is incomplete. The sample yields around 10,000 clones, approximately 89% seen once. Time point in this sample: week 3, after first cycle of checkpoint inhibitor. The starting material was blood, obtained from a patient treated with checkpoint blockade. The receptors were sampled from a human donor with melanoma.

The V call is TRBV7-9, the J call TRBJ1-5; D possibly corresponds to TRBD1 (5 bases). In germline, CDR1 is SEHNR, CDR2 FQNEAQ (reference sequence). This CDR3 spans 14 amino acids. Trimming stripped 5 bases from V and 0 bases from J, with 8 bases between. Written as DNA, the CDR3 is TGTGCCAGCAGCCGGGGGAATAGCAATCAGCCCCAGCATTTT. Residues: CASSRGNSNQPQHF.

The chain is built from TRBV6-6 and TRBJ1-1; D is uncertain. Germline values: CDR1 MNHNY, CDR2 SVGAGI (reference sequence). The CDR3 is made up of 15 amino acids. The V and J ends lost 2 bases and 1 base respectively, with 11 bases between them. Here the CDR3 DNA reads TGTGCCAGCAGTTACGGCGGGGAGGGGAACACTGAAGCTTTCTTT. Protein: CASSYGGEGNTEAFF.

This chain links TRBV27 with TRBJ2-5, with D possibly being TRBD1 or TRBD2 (5 bases each). This CDR3 contains 14 residues. Germline V gene data show CDR1 as MNHEY and CDR2 as SMNVEV (reference sequence). The germline V and J ends were trimmed by 3 bases and 0 bases, with 8 bases remaining between them. CDR3 protein: CASSFWGYQETQYF. In DNA, the CDR3 is TGTGCCAGCAGTTTCTGGGGGTACCAAGAGACCCAGTACTTC.

This clone is a singleton in its sample. CDR3 nucleotides: TGTGCCAGCAGCTACCGGCCGGGCAGGCGGGTCAATGAGCAGTTCTTC. Amino acids: CASSYRPGRRVNEQFF. The chain recombines TRBV5-6 with TRBJ2-1, with D possibly TRBD2 on 5 matching bases. V lost 3 bases and J 6 bases, leaving 19 bases between the germline ends. Germline lookup yields CDR1 SGHDT and CDR2 YYEEEE. This CDR3 comprises 16 residues.

CDR3 amino acids: CASSPELAGALDTQYF. The CDR3 DNA is TGCGCCAGCAGCCCCGAACTAGCGGGAGCTCTGGATACGCAGTATTTT. V is TRBV4-1 and J is TRBJ2-3, with 11 bases lining up with TRBD2. The V gene end was trimmed by 4 bases and the J gene end by 6 bases; junction bases not matched to a gene: 9. This CDR3 region has 16 residues. Per germline, CDR1 MGHRA and CDR2 YSYEKL.

The J gene is TRBJ2-7, the V gene TRBV2; TRBD2 might be the D (7 bases). The CDR3 contains 13 residues. CDR1 and CDR2 (germline): SNHLY, FYNNEI. Trimming removed 0 bases from V and 12 bases from J, with 15 bases in between. The chain's CDR3 is CASSEASGGFLYF. The CDR3 nucleotides are TGTGCCAGCAGTGAAGCTTCGGGGGGCTTCTTGTACTTC. Combining the CDR3 with reference TRBV2 and TRBJ2-7 gives the whole variable domain EPEVTQTPSHQVTQMGQEVILRCVPISNHLYFYWYRQILGQKVEFLVSFYNNEISEKSEIFDDQFSVERPDGSNFTLKIRSTKLEDSAMYFCASSEASGGFLYFGPGTRLTVT.

In nucleotides, the CDR3 is TGCGCCAGCAGCCCCGACGGAGGGCCGCCCCAAGAGACCCAGTACTTC. Translation gives CASSPDGGPPQETQYF. The J gene is TRBJ2-5, the V gene TRBV4-3; tentative D call: TRBD2 (6 bases). The CDR3 spans 16 residues. Germline lookup yields CDR1 LGHNA and CDR2 YSLEER. The V gene lost 4 bases and the J gene lost 1 base, with 16 bases spanning the gap.

The V call is TRBV28, the J call TRBJ1-2, with D unresolved. The germline gives CDR1 MDHEN, CDR2 SYDVKM. Trimming removed 1 base from V and 9 bases from J, with 9 bases in between. The CDR3 sequence is 12 residues long. The CDR3 protein is CASSLSSVSYTF. The CDR3, as DNA: TGTGCCAGCAGTTTATCGTCGGTCAGCTACACCTTC.

The chain links TRBV6-4 to TRBJ2-1; the D call may be TRBD1 or TRBD2 (7 bases each). Per the germline V gene, CDR1 is MRHNA and CDR2 is SNTAGT. The length of the CDR3 is 14 residues. V lost 11 bases, J lost 5 bases, and 19 bases lay in between. For the CDR3, the DNA is TGTGCCCCCCCCCGGGGGGACAGAAACAATGAGCAGTTCTTC. This codes for CAPPRGDRNNEQFF.

The J gene is TRBJ2-3, the V gene TRBV9; no clear D. V lost 2 bases and J lost 0, with 7 bases in between. CDR1 is SGDLS, CDR2 YYNGEE, per germline. CDR3 length equals 14 residues. In DNA, the CDR3 is TGTGCCAGCAGCGTGGTGGGAAGCACAGATACGCAGTATTTT. Translated, it gives CASSVVGSTDTQYF.

J is TRBJ2-5 and V is TRBV6-4; TRBD1 agrees at 7 bases. Germline CDR1 MRHNA, CDR2 SNTAGT. The CDR3 sequence is 15 residues long. V lost 6 bases and J lost 1; bases outside the gene matches: 8. The CDR3 sequence: CASSPGTAGQETQYF. DNA of the CDR3: TGTGCCAGCAGCCCCGGGACAGCCGGCCAAGAGACCCAGTACTTC.

The CDR3 DNA is TGTGCCAGCTCACCACAACTAGCGGGAGTTCGGGAGCAGTACTTC. It encodes CASSPQLAGVREQYF. The rearrangement uses TRBV18 and TRBJ2-7; 11 bases map to TRBD2. Trimming cost V 1 base and J 7 bases; bases outside gene matches: 6. Germline V gene sequence: CDR1 KGHSH, CDR2 LQKENI. This CDR3 is 15 amino acids long.

V usage is TRBV7-3 and J usage is TRBJ2-7, with 11 bases matching TRBD2. CDR1 and CDR2 from the germline V gene are SGHTA and FQGTGA. The CDR3 is 16 amino acids. Written as DNA, the CDR3 is TGTGTCAGGACCGGGGGCCCACTAGCGGGAGACCACGAGCAGTACTTC. Its translation is CVRTGGPLAGDHEQYF.

This chain joins TRBV7-6 and TRBJ2-7; D possibly matches TRBD1 or TRBD2 (6 bases each). Trimming pared 3 bases from V and 2 bases from J, leaving 8 bases between. From germline, CDR1 is SGHVS and CDR2 FNYEAQ. CDR3 size: 13 residues. The CDR3 region is CASSFGGTYEQYF. CDR3 DNA: TGTGCCAGCAGCTTCGGGGGCACCTACGAGCAGTACTTC.

The rearrangement links TRBV15 to TRBJ1-1; perhaps TRBD1 as D (5 bases). V lost 2 bases and J lost 3, with 10 bases in between. CDR3 length: 14 amino acids. The germline gives CDR1 LNHNV, CDR2 YYDKDF (reference sequence). The CDR3 region has the DNA TGTGCCACCAGCAGACCCGGGGCGTACACTGAAGCTTTCTTT. Its protein product is CATSRPGAYTEAFF.

The CDR3 DNA follows: TGTGCCAGCCATACATGGGGGGGAAACACTGAAGCTTTCTTT. Protein: CASHTWGGNTEAFF. The chain joins TRBV7-9 to TRBJ1-1; the D gene is possibly TRBD1 (5 bases). Per germline, CDR1 SEHNR and CDR2 FQNEAQ (reference sequence). The CDR3 contains 14 residues. V dropped 8 bases and J dropped 2 bases, with 15 bases sitting between them.

This clone was seen a single time. V gene TRBV11-3 combines with J gene TRBJ2-7; weak D call: TRBD1 (5 bases). The V and J ends lost 1 base and 3 bases respectively, with 7 bases between them. This CDR3 contains 13 residues. Looked up from germline, CDR1 is SGHNT and CDR2 is YENEEA. CDR3 nucleotides: TGTGCCAGCAGCTTAGGGGGCGACTACGAGCAGTACTTC. Translated, it gives CASSLGGDYEQYF.

A single count supports this clone. The chain employs TRBV28 and TRBJ2-7, with TRBD1 matching 7 bases. The V gene's germline CDR1 is MDHEN and CDR2 SYDVKM. The J segment lost 2 bases and the V segment lost 3 bases, leaving 7 bases of the junction unmatched. This CDR3 contains 15 residues. CDR3 amino acids: CASSFLGTVTYEQYF. CDR3 bases: TGTGCCAGCAGTTTCCTTGGGACAGTCACCTACGAGCAGTACTTC.